This is a list of T cell receptor beta chains from one sample in a study of T cells in Graves' hyperthyroidism and ophthalmopathy. TCRdb redid the calling of the multiplex PCR reads with MiXCR, one entry per CDR3 protein. The profile covers around 700,000 distinct CDR3 sequences, with about 17% appearing a single time and 16% taken by the ten largest. Input material: blood. These receptors all come from a woman in her forties or fifties with Graves' hyperthyroidism that later progressed to Graves' ophthalmopathy. Each CDR3 is given without its conserved first and last residue. Fields, in order: D gene, J gene, V gene, CDR3 protein. The D gene is left open where the match is weak.

TRBD2 | TRBJ2-2 | TRBV20-1 | SANPSGGYFANTGELF
- | TRBJ2-3 | TRBV11-1 | ASSLGGSSTDTQY
- | TRBJ2-5 | TRBV5-1 | ASSLEPEQETQY
- | TRBJ1-3 | TRBV12-3/TRBV12-4 | ASSLDKNTIY
- | TRBJ1-4 | TRBV4-1 | ASSQVSREKLF
- | TRBJ1-6 | TRBV9 | ASSPRDTNSPLH
- | TRBJ2-5 | TRBV19 | ASSMVGGRETQY
TRBD2 | TRBJ2-3 | TRBV15 | ATREAVTSGKHRYTQY
TRBD1 | TRBJ2-5 | TRBV3-1 | ATAGGSETQY
- | TRBJ1-2 | TRBV4-1 | ASSRDGRDLPNYGYT
TRBD1 | TRBJ2-5 | TRBV24-1 | ATSDFQGARGTQY
TRBD1 | TRBJ1-2 | TRBV2 | ASSAGQGDGYT
- | TRBJ2-5 | TRBV7-9 | ASSLSVRGRETQY
TRBD1 | TRBJ1-3 | TRBV10-1 | ASTRQGGCFSGNTIY
- | TRBJ1-2 | TRBV2 | ASSEGQVTFYGYT
TRBD2 | TRBJ2-3 | TRBV7-2 | ASSLLAGGRTNTQY
- | TRBJ1-4 | TRBV5-1 | ASSRDNPLDEKLF
TRBD1 | TRBJ2-3 | TRBV20-1 | SAQDRVGTDTQY
TRBD1 | TRBJ1-1 | TRBV5-1 | ASSSYGTANTEAF
TRBD1 | TRBJ1-5 | TRBV20-1 | SATAPGQGAHSNQPQH
TRBD1 | TRBJ2-1 | TRBV20-1 | SAGNRGVAYNEQF
TRBD1 | TRBJ1-5 | TRBV3-1 | ASSEQGANQPQH
TRBD2 | TRBJ2-7 | TRBV3-1 | ASSHVLGDYNEQY
- | TRBJ1-6 | TRBV7-9 | ASSLGETDNSPLH
- | TRBJ1-2 | TRBV10-2 | ASSSWTDYGYT
- | TRBJ1-3 | TRBV10-3 | AISDGSSGNTIY
TRBD1 | TRBJ1-5 | TRBV30 | AWSSGRQGGNQPQH
TRBD1 | TRBJ1-4 | TRBV18 | ASSPRAGGFGTNEKLF
TRBD1 | TRBJ2-1 | TRBV30 | AWSTGTGDFNEQF
- | TRBJ1-1 | TRBV7-6 | ASSSGRSNTEAF
- | TRBJ1-1 | TRBV11-2 | ASSPRESGVNTEAF
- | TRBJ2-7 | TRBV11-1 | ASSLNPTSSYEQY
TRBD2 | TRBJ2-3 | TRBV5-1 | ASSLGLAADTQY
- | TRBJ1-2 | TRBV12-3/TRBV12-4 | ASSFGTEGYT
- | TRBJ1-1 | TRBV2 | ASRVWGTGTEAF
- | TRBJ1-2 | TRBV6-5 | ASSYSGSIYGYT
TRBD1 | TRBJ1-2 | TRBV6-1 | ASTNTGGAGNGYT
- | TRBJ1-2 | TRBV15 | ATSRDRAAEGYGYT
- | TRBJ1-5 | TRBV27 | ASSRDRDDQPQH
- | TRBJ2-2 | TRBV7-9 | ASSLEASAIFGELF
TRBD1 | TRBJ2-1 | TRBV14 | ASSQDLSGTGSNEQF